This TCR beta chain was captured by sequencing in a study of cytomegalovirus exposure and HLA in healthy donors. The V gene's germline CDR1 is SGHTA and CDR2 FQGTGA. CDR3 length equals 13 residues. V shed 2 bases and J shed 9 bases, with 11 bases lying between them. Primers for the PCR totalled 60 Vbeta and 13 Jbeta. The data were produced by immunoSEQ multiplex PCR, yet TCRdb's version contains in-frame clones alone and is incomplete. The sample consists of about 130,000 clones, approximately 80% of them appearing once. Sequencing was performed on PBMCs. The clonotype was recovered from a female donor in good health and CMV-seropositive. This sequence joins TRBV7-3 and TRBJ2-1, with D perhaps TRBD2 (6 bases). The CDR3 sequence: CASSLLEGGEQFF. In DNA, the CDR3 is TGTGCCAGCAGCTTATTGGAGGGCGGTGAGCAGTTCTTC.